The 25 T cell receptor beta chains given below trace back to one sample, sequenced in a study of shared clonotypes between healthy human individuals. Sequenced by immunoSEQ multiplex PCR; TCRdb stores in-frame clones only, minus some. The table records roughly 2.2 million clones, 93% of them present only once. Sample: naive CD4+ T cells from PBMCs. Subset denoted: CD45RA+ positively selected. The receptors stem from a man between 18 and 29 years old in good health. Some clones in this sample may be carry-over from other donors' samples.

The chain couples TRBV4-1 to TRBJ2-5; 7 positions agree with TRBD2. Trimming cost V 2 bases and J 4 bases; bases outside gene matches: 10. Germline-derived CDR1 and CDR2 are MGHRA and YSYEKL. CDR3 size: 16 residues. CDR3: CASSQPRLGRGETQYF. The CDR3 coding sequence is TGCGCCAGCAGCCAACCCCGACTAGGGAGGGGAGAGACCCAGTACTTC.

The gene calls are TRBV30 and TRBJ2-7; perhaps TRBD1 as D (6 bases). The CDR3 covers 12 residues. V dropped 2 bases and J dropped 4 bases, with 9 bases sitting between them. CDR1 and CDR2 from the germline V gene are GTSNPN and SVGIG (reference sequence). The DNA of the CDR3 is TGTGCCTGGAGTACCCAGGGGTACGAGCAGTACTTC. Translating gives CAWSTQGYEQYF.

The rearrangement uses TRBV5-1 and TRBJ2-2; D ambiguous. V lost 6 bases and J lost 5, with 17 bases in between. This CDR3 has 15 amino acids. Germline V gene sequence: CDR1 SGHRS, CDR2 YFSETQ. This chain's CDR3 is CASMRMGSGTGELFF. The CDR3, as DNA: TGCGCCAGCATGAGGATGGGCTCCGGGACCGGGGAGCTGTTTTTT.

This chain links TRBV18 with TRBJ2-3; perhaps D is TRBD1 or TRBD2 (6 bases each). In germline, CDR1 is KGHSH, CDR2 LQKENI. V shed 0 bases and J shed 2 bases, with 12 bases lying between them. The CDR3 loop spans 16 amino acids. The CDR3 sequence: CASSPPVGGYTDTQYF. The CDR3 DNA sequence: TGTGCCAGCTCACCACCGGTAGGGGGGTACACAGATACGCAGTATTTT.

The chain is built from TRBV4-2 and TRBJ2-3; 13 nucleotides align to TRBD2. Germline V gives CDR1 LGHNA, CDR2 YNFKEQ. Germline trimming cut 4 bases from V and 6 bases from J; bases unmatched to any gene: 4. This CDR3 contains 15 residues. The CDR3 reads CASSRGLAGDDTQYF. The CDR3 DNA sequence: TGTGCCAGCAGCCGTGGACTAGCGGGAGATGATACGCAGTATTTT.

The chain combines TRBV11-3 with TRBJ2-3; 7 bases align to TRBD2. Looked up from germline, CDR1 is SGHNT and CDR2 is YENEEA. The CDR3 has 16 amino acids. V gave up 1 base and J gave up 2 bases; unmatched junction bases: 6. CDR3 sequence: CASSLVLAVNTDTQYF. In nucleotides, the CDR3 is TGTGCCAGCAGCTTAGTCCTAGCGGTTAACACAGATACGCAGTATTTT.

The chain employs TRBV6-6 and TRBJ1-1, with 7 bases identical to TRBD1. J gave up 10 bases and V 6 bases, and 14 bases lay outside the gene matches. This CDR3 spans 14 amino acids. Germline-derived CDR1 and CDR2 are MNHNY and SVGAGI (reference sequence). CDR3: CASRRQGRIGGAFF. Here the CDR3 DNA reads TGTGCCAGCAGGAGACAGGGCCGAATCGGGGGAGCTTTCTTT.

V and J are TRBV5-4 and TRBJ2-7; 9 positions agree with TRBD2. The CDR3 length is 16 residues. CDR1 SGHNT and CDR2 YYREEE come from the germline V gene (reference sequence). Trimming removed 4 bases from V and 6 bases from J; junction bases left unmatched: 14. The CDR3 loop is CASSPLTGTSFSEQYF. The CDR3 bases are TGTGCCAGCAGCCCACTCACCGGGACTAGCTTCTCCGAGCAGTACTTC.

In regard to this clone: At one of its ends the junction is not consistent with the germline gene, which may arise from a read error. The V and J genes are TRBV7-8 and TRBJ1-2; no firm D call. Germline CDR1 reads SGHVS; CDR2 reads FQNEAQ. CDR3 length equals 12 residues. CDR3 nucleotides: TGTGCCAGCAGCTTTATTTTCGGTCTTCCCTCCTTC. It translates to CASSFIFGLPSF. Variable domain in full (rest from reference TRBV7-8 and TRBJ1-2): GAGVSQSPRYKVAKRGQDVALRCDPISGHVSLFWYQQALGQGPEFLTYFQNEAQLDKSGLPSDRFFAERPEGSVSTLKIQRTQQEDSAVYLCASSFIFGLPSFGSGTRLTVV.

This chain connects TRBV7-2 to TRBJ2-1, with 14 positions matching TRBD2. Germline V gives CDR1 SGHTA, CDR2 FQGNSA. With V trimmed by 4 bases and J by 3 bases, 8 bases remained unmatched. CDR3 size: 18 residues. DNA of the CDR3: TGTGCCAGCAGCTCGGGACTAGCGGGAGCACTAGACTACAATGAGCAGTTCTTC. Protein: CASSSGLAGALDYNEQFF.

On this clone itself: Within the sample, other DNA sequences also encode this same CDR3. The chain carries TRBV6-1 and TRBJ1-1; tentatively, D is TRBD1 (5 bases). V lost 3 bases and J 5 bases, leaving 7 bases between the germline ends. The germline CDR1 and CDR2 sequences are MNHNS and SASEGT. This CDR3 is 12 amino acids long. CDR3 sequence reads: CASSEGGTEAFF. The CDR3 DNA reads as TGTGCCAGCAGTGAGGGGGGTACTGAAGCTTTCTTT.

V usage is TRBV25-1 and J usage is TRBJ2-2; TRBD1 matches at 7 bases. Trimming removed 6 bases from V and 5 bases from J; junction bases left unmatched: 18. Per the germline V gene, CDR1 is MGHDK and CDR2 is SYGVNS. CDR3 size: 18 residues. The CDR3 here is CASSRTGQLGSWTGELFF. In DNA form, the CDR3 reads TGTGCCAGCAGCCGGACAGGTCAACTTGGTTCGTGGACCGGGGAGCTGTTTTTT.

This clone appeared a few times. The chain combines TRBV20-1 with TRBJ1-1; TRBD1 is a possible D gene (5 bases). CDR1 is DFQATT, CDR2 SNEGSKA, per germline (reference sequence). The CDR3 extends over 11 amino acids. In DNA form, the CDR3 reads TGCAGCCAAAGGGGTCCCACTGAAGCTTTCTTT. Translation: CSQRGPTEAFF.

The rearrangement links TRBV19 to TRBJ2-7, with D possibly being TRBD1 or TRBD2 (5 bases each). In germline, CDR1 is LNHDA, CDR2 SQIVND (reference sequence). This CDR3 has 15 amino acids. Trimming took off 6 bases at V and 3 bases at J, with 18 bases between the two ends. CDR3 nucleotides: TGTGCCAGTAGACAAACAGGACTCAACCACTACGAGCAGTACTTC. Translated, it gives CASRQTGLNHYEQYF.

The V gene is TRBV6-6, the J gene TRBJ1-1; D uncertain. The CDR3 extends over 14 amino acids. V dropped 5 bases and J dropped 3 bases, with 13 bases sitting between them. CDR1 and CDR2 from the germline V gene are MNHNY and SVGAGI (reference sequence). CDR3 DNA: TGTGCCAGCAGTAAAACACCCCGGGACACTGAAGCTTTCTTT. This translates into CASSKTPRDTEAFF.

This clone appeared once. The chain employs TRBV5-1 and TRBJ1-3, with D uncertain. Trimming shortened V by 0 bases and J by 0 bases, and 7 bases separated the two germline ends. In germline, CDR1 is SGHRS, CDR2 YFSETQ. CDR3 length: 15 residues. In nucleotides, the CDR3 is TGCGCCAGCAGCTTGGGGGCAAGCTCTGGAAACACCATATATTTT. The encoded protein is CASSLGASSGNTIYF.

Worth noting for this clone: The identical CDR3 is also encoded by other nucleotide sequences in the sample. The CDR3 DNA is TGTGCCAGCAGTAACCGGGGGCCTGAAGCTTTCTTT. Protein product: CASSNRGPEAFF. The chain employs TRBV6-6 and TRBJ1-1, with D perhaps TRBD1 (6 bases). The CDR3 extends over 12 amino acids. The V gene lost 5 bases and the J gene lost 6 bases, with 10 bases spanning the gap. CDR1 and CDR2 from the germline V gene are MNHNY and SVGAGI (reference sequence).

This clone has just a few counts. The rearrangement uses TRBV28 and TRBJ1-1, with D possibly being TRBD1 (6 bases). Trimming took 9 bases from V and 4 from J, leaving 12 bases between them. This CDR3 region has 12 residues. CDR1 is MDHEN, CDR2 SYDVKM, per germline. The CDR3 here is CASLQGFTEAFF. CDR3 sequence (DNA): TGTGCCAGTCTTCAGGGGTTCACTGAAGCTTTCTTT.

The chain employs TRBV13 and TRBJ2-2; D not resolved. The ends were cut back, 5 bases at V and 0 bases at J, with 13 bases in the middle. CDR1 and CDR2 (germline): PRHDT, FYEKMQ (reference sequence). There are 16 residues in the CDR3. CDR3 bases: TGTGCCAGCAGCCGAGGTCAGGTCGCGAACACCGGGGAGCTGTTTTTT. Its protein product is CASSRGQVANTGELFF. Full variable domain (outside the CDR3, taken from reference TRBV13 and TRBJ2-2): AAGVIQSPRHLIKEKRETATLKCYPIPRHDTVYWYQQGPGQDPQFLISFYEKMQSDKGSIPDRFSAQQFSDYHSELNMSSLELGDSALYFCASSRGQVANTGELFFGEGSRLTVL.

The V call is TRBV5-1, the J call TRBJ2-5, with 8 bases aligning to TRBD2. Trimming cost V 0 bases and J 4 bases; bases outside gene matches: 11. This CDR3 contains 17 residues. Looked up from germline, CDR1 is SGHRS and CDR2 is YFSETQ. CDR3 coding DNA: TGCGCCAGCAGCTTGGAGGGAGCTAGCGGGTTTGCAGAGACCCAGTACTTC. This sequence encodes CASSLEGASGFAETQYF.

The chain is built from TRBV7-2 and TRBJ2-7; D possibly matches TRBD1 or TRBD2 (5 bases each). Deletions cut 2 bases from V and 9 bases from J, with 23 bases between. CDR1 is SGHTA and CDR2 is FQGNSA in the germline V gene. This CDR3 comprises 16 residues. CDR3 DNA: TGTGCCAGCAGCTTATCCCGGGGCAGCTCTCCCTCGGGGCAGTACTTC. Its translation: CASSLSRGSSPSGQYF.

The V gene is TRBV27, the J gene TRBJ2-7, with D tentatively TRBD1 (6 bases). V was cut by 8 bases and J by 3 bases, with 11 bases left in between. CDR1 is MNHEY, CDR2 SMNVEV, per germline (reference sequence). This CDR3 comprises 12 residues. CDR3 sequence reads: CASQRGNYEQYF. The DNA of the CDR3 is TGTGCCAGCCAAAGGGGGAACTACGAGCAGTACTTC.

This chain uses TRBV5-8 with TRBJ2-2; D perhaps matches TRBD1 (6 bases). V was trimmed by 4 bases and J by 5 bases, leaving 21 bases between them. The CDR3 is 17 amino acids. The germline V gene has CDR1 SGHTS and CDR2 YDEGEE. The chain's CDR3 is CASSLGFGQGITGELFF. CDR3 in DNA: TGTGCCAGCAGCCTCGGTTTCGGGCAGGGGATAACCGGGGAGCTGTTTTTT.

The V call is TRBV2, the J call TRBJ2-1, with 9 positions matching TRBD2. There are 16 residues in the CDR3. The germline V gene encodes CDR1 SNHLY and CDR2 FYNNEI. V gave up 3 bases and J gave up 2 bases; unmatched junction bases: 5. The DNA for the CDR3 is TGTGCCAGCAGTGAGCTAGCGGGATCGGCCTACAATGAGCAGTTCTTC. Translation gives CASSELAGSAYNEQFF.

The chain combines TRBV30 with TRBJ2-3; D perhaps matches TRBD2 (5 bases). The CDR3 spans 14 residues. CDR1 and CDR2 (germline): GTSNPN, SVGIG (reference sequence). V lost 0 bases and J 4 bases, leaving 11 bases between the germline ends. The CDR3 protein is CAWSVMVASDTQYF. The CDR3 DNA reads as TGTGCCTGGAGTGTAATGGTAGCGTCAGATACGCAGTATTTT.